This entry features one T cell receptor (beta chain) sequence. Its antigen is unknown. A clone one base away is much larger, so this may be a read error. The sample belongs to a study of blood T cells in healthy people across ages. Together with a sample-barcoded 5' primer, a J-beta primer mix was included in a second PCR lasting about 7 to 11 cycles. TCRdb used MiXCR to reprocess the 5' RACE reads, holding one entry per CDR3 protein. The sample carries about 1.7 million distinct CDR3 sequences, 28% recorded once. This CDR3 has 15 amino acids. Germline lookup yields CDR1 DFQATT and CDR2 SNEGSKA (reference sequence). Trimming took 2 bases from V and 13 from J; bases not matched to a gene: 13. Study results and caveats: Observed TCR beta diversity showed a strong correlation with the percentage of naive T cells as measured by flow cytometry.

V gene TRBV20-1 combines with J gene TRBJ2-4, with TRBD2 matching over 11 bases. The specimen sequenced was blood. This sequence originates from a woman between 25 and 40 years old in good health. CDR3 protein: CSARTSLAGGNEQYF. Written as DNA, the CDR3 is TGCAGTGCTAGAACATCCCTAGCGGGAGGCAATGAGCAGTACTTC.